What follows are 31 T cell receptor beta chains derived from one specimen sequenced in a study of T cells in Graves' hyperthyroidism and ophthalmopathy (dated by TCRdb to about 2019). Library prep was done by multiplex PCR. Data came from an Illumina HiSeq 2000. TCR beta CDR3 regions were amplified from RNA transcripts. For the first round of RT-PCR on the TCR CDR3, the HTBI primer set was used together with the Qiagen OneStep RT-PCR kit. TCRdb ran its own pipeline on the public reads, namely fastp trimming at Q25 and MiXCR clone calling, and kept in-frame beta chains. Each record represents a unique CDR3 protein, reported with the most common genes and DNA among its rows. In this sample the table shows hundreds of thousands of distinct CDR3 sequences, 11% to 15% of which occur a single time. Of the sample, roughly 14% is held by the ten largest clones. Material: blood. These receptor sequences come from a middle-aged woman with Graves' hyperthyroidism.

Comment on this clonotype: This could be a read error, since a much larger clone is one nucleotide away. The chain uses TRBV5-1 and TRBJ1-2, with D possibly matching TRBD1 (5 bases). In germline, CDR1 is SGHRS, CDR2 YFSETQ. This CDR3 is built from 17 residues. This CDR3 reads CASSAGTGLPRDYGCTF. DNA of the CDR3: TGCGCCAGCAGCGCCGGGACGGGACTCCCGCGGGACTATGGCTGCACCTTC.

This clonotype was observed many times. In nucleotides, the CDR3 is TGTGCCAGTAGTACAGCGGAGGCGAACACCGGGGAGCTGTTTTTT. Amino acids: CASSTAEANTGELFF. This chain links TRBV19 with TRBJ2-2, with D possibly TRBD2 on 5 matching bases. V lost 4 bases, J lost 0 bases, and 9 bases lay in between. The CDR3 loop spans 15 amino acids. CDR1 and CDR2 from the germline V gene are LNHDA and SQIVND (reference sequence).

In this sample, this clonotype turned up many times. The V gene is TRBV18, the J gene TRBJ2-3; possible D gene TRBD2, 5 bases. The CDR3 consists of 15 residues. CDR1 is KGHSH and CDR2 is LQKENI in the germline V gene. V gave up 3 bases and J gave up 0 bases, with 10 bases separating them. The CDR3 sequence is CASSPLTGSTDTQYF. The CDR3 bases are TGTGCCAGCTCACCGCTTACGGGAAGCACAGATACGCAGTATTTT.

The V gene is TRBV9, the J gene TRBJ2-5; 8 bases map to TRBD2. V shed 0 bases, J shed 3 bases, and the junction held 4 bases outside the gene matches. Germline V lookup: CDR1 SGDLS, CDR2 YYNGEE. This CDR3 is 15 amino acids long. CDR3 sequence: CASSVESGGEETQYF. DNA of the CDR3: TGTGCCAGCAGCGTAGAGTCGGGAGGGGAAGAGACCCAGTACTTC. The entire variable domain, with the rest obtained from reference TRBV9 and TRBJ2-5, is as follows: DSGVTQTPKHLITATGQRVTLRCSPRSGDLSVYWYQQSLDQGLQFLIQYYNGEERAKGNILERFSAQQFPDLHSELNLSSLELGDSALYFCASSVESGGEETQYFGPGTRLLVL.

In its sample, this clonotype was seen many times. The chain recombines TRBV20-1 with TRBJ2-5; D possibly corresponds to TRBD2 (7 bases). The CDR3 runs to 18 residues. Germline V gene lookup returns CDR1 DFQATT and CDR2 SNEGSKA (reference sequence). V was trimmed by 0 bases and J by 2 bases, leaving 22 bases between them. CDR3 residues: CSAREWAGRGILQETQYF. The CDR3 region has the DNA TGCAGTGCTAGAGAGTGGGCAGGGAGGGGGATTTTACAAGAGACCCAGTACTTC.

This clonotype has at least ten counts. The chain uses TRBV20-1 and TRBJ1-6; D uncertain. CDR3 length: 13 residues. The germline V gene has CDR1 DFQATT and CDR2 SNEGSKA (reference sequence). The V gene lost 0 bases and the J gene lost 14 bases, with 14 bases spanning the gap. CDR3 DNA sequence: TGCAGTGCTAGAGATCCGAGGGATAGGTCCCTCCACTTT. This translates into CSARDPRDRSLHF.

The J gene is TRBJ2-7, the V gene TRBV6-2 or TRBV6-3; TRBD2 agrees at 9 bases. Germline CDR1 reads MNHEY; CDR2 reads SVGEGT. The CDR3 length is 15 residues. With V trimmed by 4 bases and J by 3 bases, 7 bases remained unmatched. The CDR3 loop is CASSFGSGRNYEQYF. CDR3 DNA sequence: TGTGCCAGCAGTTTCGGTAGCGGGAGAAACTACGAGCAGTACTTC.

Many counts were recorded for this clonotype. The J gene is TRBJ2-3, the V gene TRBV3-1; D is perhaps TRBD1 (6 bases). This CDR3 spans 16 amino acids. Germline loops: CDR1 LGHDT, CDR2 YNNKEL (reference sequence). V lost 1 base, J lost 1 base, and 12 bases lay in between. In DNA form, the CDR3 reads TGTGCCAGCAGCCAAGCACGGACAGCCGGCACAGATACGCAGTATTTT. Protein sequence: CASSQARTAGTDTQYF.

The genes are TRBV7-6 and TRBJ2-4, with TRBD2 identical over 7 bases. The CDR3 spans 15 residues. The ends lost 5 bases at V and 6 bases at J; junction bases unmatched: 10. Germline assignment: CDR1 SGHVS and CDR2 FNYEAQ. The CDR3 sequence is CASSQAAGDLNIQYF. CDR3 nucleotides: TGTGCCAGCAGCCAAGCGGCGGGAGATTTAAACATTCAGTACTTC.

At least ten counts were recorded for this clonotype. This sequence joins TRBV2 and TRBJ1-5, with D uncertain. Germline V gene lookup returns CDR1 SNHLY and CDR2 FYNNEI. The CDR3 contains 13 residues. V lost 3 bases to trimming and J lost 10 bases, with 13 bases between them. CDR3 DNA: TGTGCCAGCAGTGAGCACGGCGCGGTACCCCAGCATTTT. This sequence encodes CASSEHGAVPQHF.

This clonotype was seen a few times. CDR3 loop: CASSQGAGRNTIYF. As DNA, the CDR3 is TGTGCCAGCAGCCAAGGGGCGGGCCGAAACACCATATATTTT. This rearrangement joins TRBV3-1 to TRBJ1-3; D is unresolved. This CDR3 has 14 residues. Trimming cost V 1 base and J 5 bases, with 9 bases left between them. Germline values: CDR1 LGHDT, CDR2 YNNKEL (reference sequence).

This clonotype has more than one count but fewer than ten. The V call is TRBV5-4, the J call TRBJ1-6; D uncertain. Germline lookup yields CDR1 SGHNT and CDR2 YYREEE (reference sequence). This CDR3 is 13 amino acids long. V lost 4 bases and J 6 bases, leaving 8 bases between the germline ends. As DNA, the CDR3 is TGTGCCAGCAGCAAGACAATTAATTCACCCCTCCACTTT. Translated: CASSKTINSPLHF. Complete variable domain (other parts from reference TRBV5-4 and TRBJ1-6): ETGVTQSPTHLIKTRGQQVTLRCSSQSGHNTVSWYQQALGQGPQFIFQYYREEENGRGNFPPRFSGLQFPNYSSELNVNALELDDSALYLCASSKTINSPLHFGNGTRLTVT.

The chain carries TRBV28 and TRBJ2-7, with D possibly being TRBD1 or TRBD2 (6 bases each). The CDR3 runs 14 residues. CDR1 and CDR2 from the germline V gene are MDHEN and SYDVKM. Trimming stripped 5 bases from V and 2 bases from J, with 13 bases between. For the CDR3, the DNA is TGTGCCAGCAGTCCCCAAAGGGGGGCCTACGAGCAGTACTTC. It specifies CASSPQRGAYEQYF.

In its sample, this clonotype was seen many times. The J gene is TRBJ1-4, the V gene TRBV11-2; D is unresolved. This CDR3 comprises 19 residues. Germline-derived CDR1 and CDR2 are SGHAT and FQNNGV. Trimming left V 2 bases short and J 0 bases short, with 19 bases between. The CDR3 sequence is CASSLFGPNFGPTNEKLFF. CDR3 DNA sequence: TGTGCCAGCAGCTTATTCGGACCGAATTTTGGGCCAACTAATGAAAAACTGTTTTTT.

This clonotype was observed at least ten times. The V gene is TRBV2, the J gene TRBJ1-5; D remains ambiguous. Germline-derived CDR1 and CDR2 are SNHLY and FYNNEI. The V end was cut by 5 bases, the J end by 2 bases, with 13 bases between. This CDR3 has 15 residues. CDR3 region: CASSREPEGNQPQHF. The CDR3 region has the DNA TGTGCCAGCAGTCGGGAACCCGAAGGCAATCAGCCCCAGCATTTT.

The chain is built from TRBV27 and TRBJ2-1; 8 bases line up with TRBD1. Per germline, CDR1 MNHEY and CDR2 SMNVEV (reference sequence). The ends lost 8 bases at V and 4 bases at J; junction bases unmatched: 4. The CDR3 contains 13 residues. The DNA of the CDR3 is TGTGCCAGCCGGGGACAGGAGTACAATGAGCAGTTCTTC. This gives the protein CASRGQEYNEQFF.

This clonotype was seen ten or more times. The V gene is TRBV27, the J gene TRBJ2-3; the D gene is possibly TRBD2 (5 bases). This CDR3 is built from 16 residues. CDR1 MNHEY and CDR2 SMNVEV come from the germline V gene (reference sequence). V dropped 5 bases and J dropped 0 bases, with 15 bases sitting between them. The CDR3 sequence is CASSPMVATSTDTQYF. CDR3 bases: TGTGCCAGCAGTCCGATGGTAGCGACAAGCACAGATACGCAGTATTTT.

This clonotype was seen a few times. This chain links TRBV6-1 with TRBJ2-2; tentative D call: TRBD1 (5 bases). Germline V gene data show CDR1 as MNHNS and CDR2 as SASEGT. This CDR3 comprises 15 residues. With 5 bases removed from V and 4 bases from J, the gap between germline ends came to 14 bases. CDR3 in DNA: TGTGCCAGCAGTCAAAACCAAGGGGCCACCGGGGAGCTGTTTTTT. It encodes CASSQNQGATGELFF.

The sample holds a few counts of this clonotype. V usage is TRBV29-1 and J usage is TRBJ2-3, with a possible D match to TRBD2 (5 bases). The CDR3 is made up of 15 amino acids. From germline, CDR1 is SQVTM and CDR2 ANQGSEA. The V end was cut by 7 bases, the J end by 3 bases, with 20 bases between. The CDR3 protein is CSAGGYPSGTDTQYF. CDR3 coding DNA: TGCAGCGCAGGAGGTTATCCGAGCGGTACAGATACGCAGTATTTT.

With respect to this clonotype: This may come from a read error, since a much larger clone is one base off. The genes are TRBV27 and TRBJ2-4; D may correspond to TRBD1 or TRBD2 (5 bases each). The ends were cut back, 3 bases at V and 0 bases at J, with 9 bases in the middle. Germline CDR1 MNHEY, CDR2 SMNVEV (reference sequence). The CDR3 consists of 15 residues. CDR3 sequence reads: CASSLGELAKNIQYF. The CDR3 DNA is TGTGCCAGCAGTTTGGGGGAACTAGCCAAAAACATTCAGTACTTC.

This clonotype was detected ten times or more. This chain joins TRBV2 and TRBJ2-1, with D perhaps matching TRBD2 (5 bases). V lost 0 bases and J lost 5, with 5 bases in between. Germline V gives CDR1 SNHLY, CDR2 FYNNEI. This CDR3 region has 13 residues. The CDR3: CASSEAGNNEQFF. For the CDR3, the DNA is TGTGCCAGCAGTGAAGCCGGGAACAATGAGCAGTTCTTC.

In its sample, this clonotype was seen many times. This chain uses TRBV6-2 or TRBV6-3 with TRBJ2-3; 9 bases are a match to TRBD2. The ends lost 2 bases at V and 4 bases at J; junction bases unmatched: 7. CDR1 is MNHEY, CDR2 SVGEGT, per germline. This CDR3 has 16 residues. The CDR3 DNA is TGTGCCAGCAGTTACCGCGCGGGAGGGGACCCAGATACGCAGTATTTT. Residues: CASSYRAGGDPDTQYF.

This clonotype was counted a few times. The chain is built from TRBV25-1 and TRBJ2-5; D not resolved. CDR1 MGHDK and CDR2 SYGVNS come from the germline V gene. There are 13 residues in the CDR3. Trimming pared 8 bases from V and 3 bases from J, leaving 13 bases between. The CDR3 spells CASRNPWEETQYF. CDR3 coding DNA: TGTGCCAGCCGTAACCCTTGGGAAGAGACCCAGTACTTC.

This clonotype has just a few counts. The gene calls are TRBV10-1 and TRBJ2-5; a possible D gene is TRBD1 (6 bases). Germline loops: CDR1 WNHNN, CDR2 SYGVQD (reference sequence). The V and J ends lost 4 bases and 2 bases respectively, with 14 bases between them. CDR3 size: 15 residues. The CDR3 nucleotides read TGCGCCAGCAGTGCGATACAGGGACCTCAAGAGACCCAGTACTTC. Encoded protein: CASSAIQGPQETQYF.

At least ten counts were recorded for this clonotype. The genes are TRBV20-1 and TRBJ1-5, with 12 bases aligning to TRBD1. The germline V gene has CDR1 DFQATT and CDR2 SNEGSKA (reference sequence). V lost 6 bases to trimming and J lost 2 bases; unmatched junction nucleotides: 5. CDR3 length: 15 amino acids. The CDR3 DNA reads as TGCAGTGCGACTGGGACAGGGGGCGGCAATCAGCCCCAGCATTTT. Encoded protein: CSATGTGGGNQPQHF.

This clonotype was seen at least ten times. The chain couples TRBV2 to TRBJ2-1; D is possibly TRBD1 (6 bases). Germline CDR1 reads SNHLY; CDR2 reads FYNNEI. Deletions cut 6 bases from V and 8 bases from J, with 11 bases between. CDR3 length: 12 amino acids. DNA of the CDR3: TGTGCCAGCAGGGGGACAAACTATGAGCAGTTCTTC. Residues: CASRGTNYEQFF. Full variable domain (missing parts from reference TRBV2 and TRBJ2-1): EPEVTQTPSHQVTQMGQEVILRCVPISNHLYFYWYRQILGQKVEFLVSFYNNEISEKSEIFDDQFSVERPDGSNFTLKIRSTKLEDSAMYFCASRGTNYEQFFGPGTRLTVL.

This clonotype was detected many times. The chain is built from TRBV7-9 and TRBJ1-1; weak D call: TRBD1 (6 bases). This CDR3 spans 14 amino acids. Germline V gene lookup returns CDR1 SEHNR and CDR2 FQNEAQ (reference sequence). Trimming removed 5 bases at V and 1 base at J, with 11 bases between. The DNA for the CDR3 is TGTGCCAGCAGCGTTGGGGACACGAACACTGAAGCTTTCTTT. Its translation: CASSVGDTNTEAFF.

This clonotype was found a few times. The chain joins TRBV6-6 to TRBJ1-5, with 7 bases identical to TRBD1. The CDR3 runs 18 residues. Germline values: CDR1 MNHNY, CDR2 SVGAGI (reference sequence). J gave up 2 bases and V 1 base, and 11 bases lay outside the gene matches. DNA for the CDR3: TGTGCCAGCAGTTACTTCCCACCCCGACAGGGAGGCAATCAGCCCCAGCATTTT. Its translation: CASSYFPPRQGGNQPQHF.

The genes are TRBV12-3 or TRBV12-4 and TRBJ1-3; D unresolved. This CDR3 is 13 amino acids long. Deletions cut 3 bases from V and 8 bases from J, with 11 bases between. This CDR3 reads CASSFLGADTIYF. Here the CDR3 DNA reads TGTGCCAGCAGTTTTCTCGGTGCAGACACCATATATTTT.

The chain recombines TRBV5-1 with TRBJ2-7; no definite D call. CDR1 SGHRS and CDR2 YFSETQ come from the germline V gene. Trimming cost V 5 bases and J 0 bases, with 12 bases left between them. The CDR3 has 14 amino acids. CDR3 bases: TGCGCCAGCAGTCCTGGGTCCGCCTCCTACGAGCAGTACTTC. Amino acids: CASSPGSASYEQYF.

This clonotype occurred many times. This CDR3 reads CASSLHRGPQRGTEAFF. The CDR3 DNA reads as TGTGCCAGCAGTCTGCACAGGGGACCTCAACGGGGCACTGAAGCTTTCTTT. The chain couples TRBV12-3 or TRBV12-4 to TRBJ1-1; 7 bases match TRBD1. The CDR3 has 17 residues. The V and J ends lost 5 bases and 4 bases, in that order; junction bases with no gene match: 16.